Given below is one T cell receptor (beta chain) in context. The record originates from a study of blood T cell repertoires in COVID-19. Study overall: COVID-19 samples from acute and convalescent phases originated in the United States, Italy and Spain. T cells, B-cell-depleted T cells, or PBMCs provided the cDNA or gDNA that served as material.

This CDR3 comprises 15 residues. Germline CDR1 reads SGHTA; CDR2 reads FQGNSA. The junction had 5 bases not matched to a gene; V was cut back by 4 bases and J by 3 bases. In the original workflow: Reference gene primer amplification in the assay estimated nucleated cell counts. This table comes from immunoSEQ multiplex PCR, and its TCRdb copy is limited to in-frame clones, with some not included. That table gives V, J and clone size, and the DNA gave D and trimming. The table has just under 65,000 clones, around 80% seen once. V and J are TRBV7-2 and TRBJ2-3; 9 bases are shared with TRBD2. Specimen: peripheral blood. This sequence originates from a human donor in a cohort sampled during active COVID-19. CDR3 in DNA: TGTGCCAGCAGCTCAGGTCTAGCGGGGACAGATACGCAGTATTTT. Protein: CASSSGLAGTDTQYF.